The text below deals with one TCR beta chain. Its cognate antigen is unknown. The sample originates from a study of response to subunit inactivated influenza vaccine. TCRdb redid the calling of the RT-PCR reads with MiXCR, one entry per CDR3 protein. In the table there are hundreds of thousands of distinct CDR3 sequences, 12% of which are singletons. Overall study results and limits: New T cells are recruited in small numbers by each seasonal influenza vaccination, according to the authors' suggestion.

The ends lost 5 bases at V and 2 bases at J; junction bases unmatched: 9. Germline V gene data show CDR1 as SEHNR and CDR2 as FQNEAQ (reference sequence). The CDR3 length is 16 residues. The TCR sequence derives from a man between 45 and 60 years old who received an inactivated influenza vaccine. The specimen was PBMCs from blood, collected on the day of vaccination. The V call is TRBV7-9, the J call TRBJ2-7; TRBD2 matches 10 bases. Here the CDR3 DNA reads TGTGCCAGCAGCCCCGGCGATCTAGCGGGGGCCTACGAGCAGTACTTC. Translating it yields CASSPGDLAGAYEQYF.